This entry lists 3 T cell receptor beta chains sequenced from one sample in a study of blood T cell repertoires in COVID-19. Using immunoSEQ multiplex PCR, the repertoire was profiled, and TCRdb retains in-frame clones only, with some absent. The table lists 250,000 to 350,000 clones, 87% of them singletons. What was sequenced was peripheral blood. The receptors were sampled from a woman between 45 and 60 years old who had recovered from COVID-19.

The rearrangement links TRBV3-1 (or the pseudogene TRBV3-2) to TRBJ2-3; a weak D match, TRBD2 (6 bases). The CDR3 runs to 15 residues. Germline V gives CDR1 LGHDT, CDR2 YNNKEL (reference sequence). With 4 bases removed from V and 3 bases from J, the gap between germline ends came to 14 bases. The CDR3 DNA sequence: TGTGCCAGCAGCCCTAGACTAGGTCAGACAGATACGCAGTATTTT. Its protein is CASSPRLGQTDTQYF.

V is TRBV27 and J is TRBJ1-5; weak D call: TRBD1 (5 bases). CDR3 size: 15 residues. Looked up from germline, CDR1 is MNHEY and CDR2 is SMNVEV (reference sequence). Trimming removed 7 bases at V and 2 bases at J, with 15 bases between. The CDR3 DNA is TGTGCCAGCACCCTACGGGCCAGGGGCAATCAGCCCCAGCATTTT. This codes for CASTLRARGNQPQHF.

The V and J genes are TRBV7-2 and TRBJ1-2, with 8 bases aligning to TRBD1. The CDR3 runs 15 residues. The germline gives CDR1 SGHTA, CDR2 FQGNSA. V lost 5 bases and J lost 2; bases outside the gene matches: 7. This CDR3 is CASSTQTGANYGYTF. CDR3 sequence (DNA): TGTGCCAGCAGCACCCAGACAGGGGCCAACTATGGCTACACCTTC.